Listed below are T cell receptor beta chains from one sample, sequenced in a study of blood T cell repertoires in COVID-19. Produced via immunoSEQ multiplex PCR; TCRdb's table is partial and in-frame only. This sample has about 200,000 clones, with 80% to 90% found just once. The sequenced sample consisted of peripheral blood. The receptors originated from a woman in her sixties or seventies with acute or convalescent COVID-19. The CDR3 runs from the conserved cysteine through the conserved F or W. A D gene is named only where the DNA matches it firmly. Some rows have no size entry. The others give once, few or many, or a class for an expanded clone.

CDR3aa: CASSLRQGNTGELFF
CDR3nt: TGTGCCAGCAGTTTAAGACAGGGAAACACCGGGGAGCTGTTTTTT
j_gene: TRBJ2-2
d_gene: TRBD1
v_gene: TRBV28
abundance: -

CDR3aa: CASSHPKGDNQKPQHF
CDR3nt: TGCGCCAGCAGCCATCCTAAAGGGGACAATCAAAAGCCCCAGCATTTT
j_gene: TRBJ1-5
d_gene: -
v_gene: TRBV10-1
abundance: -

CDR3aa: CASSLVGAGGRVEQYF
CDR3nt: TGTGCCAGCAGCTTAGTAGGGGCAGGGGGCCGGGTGGAGCAGTACTTC
j_gene: TRBJ2-7
d_gene: TRBD1
v_gene: TRBV7-2
abundance: -

CDR3aa: CASSRDREGSPLHF
CDR3nt: TGTGCCAGCAGTCGGGACAGGGAGGGTTCACCCCTCCACTTT
j_gene: TRBJ1-6
d_gene: TRBD1
v_gene: TRBV6-6
abundance: -

CDR3aa: CASSVEGTGPRGNEQFF
CDR3nt: TGTGCCAGCAGCGTAGAGGGGACAGGACCCAGGGGAAATGAGCAGTTCTTC
j_gene: TRBJ2-1
d_gene: TRBD1
v_gene: TRBV9
abundance: -

CDR3aa: CASAGQGASGELFF
CDR3nt: TGCGCCAGCGCGGGACAGGGGGCGTCCGGGGAGCTGTTTTTT
j_gene: TRBJ2-2
d_gene: TRBD1
v_gene: TRBV5-1
abundance: -

CDR3aa: CASSLGDKSPKYF
CDR3nt: TGTGCCAGCAGCTTAGGGGACAAGAGTCCAAAGTACTTC
j_gene: TRBJ2-5
d_gene: -
v_gene: TRBV11-3
abundance: -

CDR3aa: CASSPGGAGNEKLFF
CDR3nt: TGTGCCAGCAGCCCAGGGGGCGCGGGGAATGAAAAACTGTTTTTT
j_gene: TRBJ1-4
d_gene: TRBD1
v_gene: TRBV6-2/TRBV6-3
abundance: -

CDR3aa: CASSIMQGGGNQPQHF
CDR3nt: TGTGCCAGTAGTATCATGCAGGGGGGTGGCAATCAGCCCCAGCATTTT
j_gene: TRBJ1-5
d_gene: TRBD1
v_gene: TRBV19
abundance: once

CDR3aa: CASSQRQGSVLDEQFF
CDR3nt: TGTGCCAGCAGCCAGAGACAGGGATCCGTTCTCGATGAGCAGTTCTTC
j_gene: TRBJ2-1
d_gene: TRBD1
v_gene: TRBV14
abundance: -

CDR3aa: CASSPLSGRDTQYF
CDR3nt: TGTGCCAGCTCACCATTGTCAGGCCGAGATACGCAGTATTTT
j_gene: TRBJ2-3
d_gene: -
v_gene: TRBV18
abundance: -

CDR3aa: CASSHRQGLAKNIQYF
CDR3nt: TGTGCCAGCAGCCACCGACAGGGGCTAGCCAAAAACATTCAGTACTTC
j_gene: TRBJ2-4
d_gene: TRBD1
v_gene: TRBV13
abundance: few

CDR3aa: CASSLRQGNTEAFF
CDR3nt: TGTGCCAGTAGTCTGAGACAGGGGAACACTGAAGCTTTCTTT
j_gene: TRBJ1-1
d_gene: TRBD1
v_gene: TRBV19
abundance: -

CDR3aa: CATSRDRVGNTEAFF
CDR3nt: TGTGCCACCAGCAGAGATCGGGTCGGGAACACTGAAGCTTTCTTT
j_gene: TRBJ1-1
d_gene: -
v_gene: TRBV15
abundance: -

CDR3aa: CATGQTFQYF
CDR3nt: TGTGCCACCGGACAGACGTTTCAGTACTTC
j_gene: TRBJ2-4
d_gene: -
v_gene: TRBV6-5
abundance: -

CDR3aa: CASYIDRGAGYTF
CDR3nt: TGTGCCAGCTACATCGACAGGGGAGCAGGCTACACCTTC
j_gene: TRBJ1-2
d_gene: TRBD1
v_gene: TRBV28
abundance: -

CDR3aa: CASSPPRREYTGELFF
CDR3nt: TGTGCCAGCAGCCCCCCGAGGAGGGAATACACCGGGGAGCTGTTTTTT
j_gene: TRBJ2-2
d_gene: -
v_gene: TRBV21-1
abundance: once

CDR3aa: CASSYGQGLEAFF
CDR3nt: TGTGCCAGCAGTTACGGACAGGGGCTTGAAGCTTTCTTT
j_gene: TRBJ1-1
d_gene: TRBD1
v_gene: TRBV6-5
abundance: -

CDR3aa: CASSLDRRQPQHF
CDR3nt: TGTGCCAGCAGTCTGGACAGGCGGCAGCCCCAGCATTTT
j_gene: TRBJ1-5
d_gene: TRBD1
v_gene: TRBV12-3/TRBV12-4
abundance: -

CDR3aa: CASSPRAGPQGGNTEAFF
CDR3nt: TGTGCCAGCAGCCCTAGAGCCGGGCCTCAGGGAGGGAACACTGAAGCTTTCTTT
j_gene: TRBJ1-1
d_gene: -
v_gene: TRBV9
abundance: once

CDR3aa: CATRQGQTQYF
CDR3nt: TGTGCCACGCGACAGGGTCAGACCCAGTACTTC
j_gene: TRBJ2-5
d_gene: TRBD1
v_gene: TRBV19
abundance: -

CDR3aa: CASSRPGMQNTEAFF
CDR3nt: TGTGCCAGCAGCCGTCCAGGGATGCAAAACACTGAAGCTTTCTTT
j_gene: TRBJ1-1
d_gene: -
v_gene: TRBV3-1/TRBV3-2
abundance: -

CDR3aa: CASSPTGTSRSNQPQHF
CDR3nt: TGTGCCAGCTCACCGACCGGGACATCTCGCAGCAATCAGCCCCAGCATTTT
j_gene: TRBJ1-5
d_gene: -
v_gene: TRBV18
abundance: -

CDR3aa: CSVDRTNTGELFF
CDR3nt: TGCAGCGTTGACAGAACAAACACCGGGGAGCTGTTTTTT
j_gene: TRBJ2-2
d_gene: -
v_gene: TRBV29-1
abundance: once

CDR3aa: CASGLDRLNTEAFF
CDR3nt: TGTGCTAGTGGTTTGGACAGGTTGAACACTGAAGCTTTCTTT
j_gene: TRBJ1-1
d_gene: -
v_gene: TRBV12-5
abundance: -

CDR3aa: CSASTGVGNTIYF
CDR3nt: TGCAGTGCTAGTACGGGTGTTGGAAACACCATATATTTT
j_gene: TRBJ1-3
d_gene: -
v_gene: TRBV20-1
abundance: -

CDR3aa: CASSGGLAGLAKNIQYF
CDR3nt: TGTGCCAGCAGTGGTGGACTAGCGGGACTAGCCAAAAACATTCAGTACTTC
j_gene: TRBJ2-4
d_gene: TRBD2
v_gene: TRBV6-1
abundance: -

CDR3aa: CASRASRWNTEAFF
CDR3nt: TGTGCCAGCAGAGCATCCAGGTGGAACACTGAAGCTTTCTTT
j_gene: TRBJ1-1
d_gene: -
v_gene: TRBV2
abundance: -

CDR3aa: CASSISSLADTQYF
CDR3nt: TGTGCCAGTAGTATATCCTCGCTAGCGGATACGCAGTATTTT
j_gene: TRBJ2-3
d_gene: -
v_gene: TRBV19
abundance: few

CDR3aa: CASSSGLLIEQYF
CDR3nt: TGTGCCAGCAGTTCCGGTCTGCTCATCGAGCAGTACTTC
j_gene: TRBJ2-7
d_gene: -
v_gene: TRBV2
abundance: once

CDR3aa: CASSSGPAAGEQYF
CDR3nt: TGTGCCAGCAGCTCTGGACCCGCTGCGGGCGAGCAGTACTTC
j_gene: TRBJ2-7
d_gene: -
v_gene: TRBV11-3
abundance: -

CDR3aa: CSVGPGGGYGYTF
CDR3nt: TGCAGCGTTGGACCGGGGGGAGGTTATGGCTACACCTTC
j_gene: TRBJ1-2
d_gene: -
v_gene: TRBV29-1
abundance: -

CDR3aa: CASSYRPTVGLGYTF
CDR3nt: TGTGCCAGCAGTTACCGACCGACAGTGGGCCTTGGCTACACCTTC
j_gene: TRBJ1-2
d_gene: -
v_gene: TRBV6-5
abundance: -

CDR3aa: CASSLLAGASTGELFF
CDR3nt: TGTGCCAGTAGCCTCCTAGCGGGAGCCTCCACCGGGGAGCTGTTTTTT
j_gene: TRBJ2-2
d_gene: TRBD2
v_gene: TRBV19
abundance: -

CDR3aa: CASSQVGLAASSYNEQFF
CDR3nt: TGTGCCAGCAGCCAAGTTGGGCTAGCGGCTAGCTCCTACAATGAGCAGTTCTTC
j_gene: TRBJ2-1
d_gene: TRBD2
v_gene: TRBV3-1/TRBV3-2
abundance: -

CDR3aa: CASSSVTGTETQYF
CDR3nt: TGTGCCAGCAGTTCCGTGACAGGGACCGAGACCCAGTACTTC
j_gene: TRBJ2-5
d_gene: TRBD1
v_gene: TRBV6-5
abundance: -

CDR3aa: CASSADQGREQYF
CDR3nt: TGTGCCAGCAGTGCTGATCAGGGGCGAGAGCAGTACTTC
j_gene: TRBJ2-7
d_gene: -
v_gene: TRBV12-3/TRBV12-4
abundance: once

CDR3aa: CASSLGPGKYEQYF
CDR3nt: TGTGCCAGCAGCTTAGGTCCGGGAAAGTACGAGCAGTACTTC
j_gene: TRBJ2-7
d_gene: -
v_gene: TRBV11-2
abundance: -

CDR3aa: CASSLAGPGQGAYEQYF
CDR3nt: TGTGCCAGCAGCTTAGCGGGACCGGGACAGGGGGCTTACGAGCAGTACTTC
j_gene: TRBJ2-7
d_gene: TRBD1
v_gene: TRBV7-9
abundance: -

CDR3aa: CASSHISGGQETQYF
CDR3nt: TGTGCCAGCAGTCACATTAGCGGGGGTCAAGAGACCCAGTACTTC
j_gene: TRBJ2-5
d_gene: TRBD2
v_gene: TRBV6-5
abundance: once

CDR3aa: CASSVWGQGLTKLFF
CDR3nt: TGTGCCAGCAGCGTGTGGGGACAGGGTCTGACAAAACTGTTTTTT
j_gene: TRBJ1-4
d_gene: TRBD1
v_gene: TRBV3-1/TRBV3-2
abundance: once

CDR3aa: CASSPRLAGVTGELFF
CDR3nt: TGTGCCAGCTCCCCGAGACTAGCGGGAGTCACCGGGGAGCTGTTTTTT
j_gene: TRBJ2-2
d_gene: TRBD2
v_gene: TRBV2
abundance: -

CDR3aa: CASSETAGRYQPQHF
CDR3nt: TGTGCCAGCAGTGAAACCGCAGGGCGCTATCAGCCCCAGCATTTT
j_gene: TRBJ1-5
d_gene: -
v_gene: TRBV6-1
abundance: once

CDR3aa: CASSQDNSDSQALTDTQYF
CDR3nt: TGCGCCAGCAGCCAAGATAATTCGGACTCCCAAGCCCTTACAGATACGCAGTATTTT
j_gene: TRBJ2-3
d_gene: -
v_gene: TRBV4-1
abundance: -

CDR3aa: CASSLQGYNEQFF
CDR3nt: TGTGCCAGCAGCTTACAGGGGTACAATGAGCAGTTCTTC
j_gene: TRBJ2-1
d_gene: -
v_gene: TRBV7-2
abundance: few

CDR3aa: CASSVGGKSSYNEQFF
CDR3nt: TGCGCCAGCAGCGTGGGGGGCAAGAGCTCCTACAATGAGCAGTTCTTC
j_gene: TRBJ2-1
d_gene: -
v_gene: TRBV5-1
abundance: -

CDR3aa: CASRKSETQYF
CDR3nt: TGTGCCAGCAGAAAGAGCGAGACCCAGTACTTC
j_gene: TRBJ2-5
d_gene: -
v_gene: TRBV2
abundance: -

CDR3aa: CASSIGRVGGTDTQYF
CDR3nt: TGTGCCAGTAGTATAGGGCGAGTAGGGGGCACAGATACGCAGTATTTT
j_gene: TRBJ2-3
d_gene: -
v_gene: TRBV19
abundance: -

CDR3aa: CASRADSINTGELFF
CDR3nt: TGCGCCAGCAGAGCGGACAGTATCAACACCGGGGAGCTGTTTTTT
j_gene: TRBJ2-2
d_gene: -
v_gene: TRBV5-1
abundance: -

CDR3aa: CAKGGTGARGNTIYF
CDR3nt: TGTGCCAAAGGGGGGACAGGGGCTCGTGGAAACACCATATATTTT
j_gene: TRBJ1-3
d_gene: TRBD1
v_gene: TRBV2
abundance: -

CDR3aa: CASTSFLGGSHTDTQYF
CDR3nt: TGTGCCAGTACCTCCTTTCTGGGGGGATCCCACACAGATACGCAGTATTTT
j_gene: TRBJ2-3
d_gene: -
v_gene: TRBV19
abundance: -